The source of this TCR beta chain is a study of vaccination effects on CD4 cells after COVID-19. Findings and limits, study-wide: Marked clonal contraction of infection- and vaccine-induced clones was seen late after vaccination. Missing from the study were early post-infection timepoints, and its convalescent patients were few.

Trimming removed 2 bases at V and 4 bases at J, with 17 bases between. The CDR3 is 16 residues long. Germline CDR1 MNHEY, CDR2 SVGAGI. This clone came up a few times. The antigen is not known. The ViraFEST assay expanded antigen-specific CD4+ T cells with viral peptide pools before sequencing. Following culture for nine to ten days, CD4+ T cells were isolated. Participants were given two doses of BNT162b2 or mRNA-1273 vaccine. None of the vaccinated had previously contracted SARS-CoV-2, and their nucleocapsid antibodies tested negative. Profiled with immunoSEQ multiplex PCR; TCRdb holds only in-frame clones, not every one. This sample has some 74,000 clones; over 70% occur once, and the top ten carry 1% to 1.5%.

The rearrangement joins TRBV6-5 to TRBJ1-1, with TRBD1 as a possible D gene (6 bases). The material sequenced was CD4+ T cells from PBMCs cultured with HCoV-229E spike peptides, taken after COVID-19 vaccination. This TCR was recovered from a human donor who received a COVID-19 vaccine. CDR3 loop: CASSYTPGGAFTEAFF. CDR3 DNA: TGTGCCAGCAGTTACACCCCGGGGGGGGCCTTCACTGAAGCTTTCTTT.